The count of the clone carrying this T cell receptor beta chain is one. These data belong to a study of blood T cell dynamics during melanoma immunotherapy. Time point in this sample: week 3, after first cycle of checkpoint inhibitor. The CDR3 runs 11 residues. With 3 bases removed from V and 8 bases from J, the gap between germline ends came to 7 bases. CDR1 and CDR2 from the germline V gene are SGHTA and FQGNSA. TCRdb keeps only in-frame clones here, not all; method: immunoSEQ multiplex PCR. The data hold more than 14,000 clones, with roughly 87% observed a single time. This chain joins TRBV7-2 and TRBJ1-2; D unresolved. The TCR originated in a human donor with melanoma. Sequenced material: blood, taken from a patient treated with checkpoint blockade. DNA of the CDR3: TGTGCCAGCAGCTTCAATCAAGGCTACACCTTC. It codes for CASSFNQGYTF.